The 26 T cell receptor beta chains listed next were all sequenced from one sample in a study of metastatic and nonmetastatic thyroid tumors. There were no patients who had received any treatment before thyroid surgery. TCRdb re-called clones from the PCR reads using MiXCR. The table includes about 92,000 clones, approximately 15% detected once. The sample comprised blood. The receptors derive from a female donor with papillary thyroid cancer or a benign thyroid nodule (not recorded which). Some clones in this sample may be carry-over from other donors' samples.

This clone was detected many times. The CDR3 DNA sequence: TGTGCCTGGAGTGCCACAGGGGGGAGCTCCTACGAGCAGTACTTC. It yields the protein CAWSATGGSSYEQYF. The J gene is TRBJ2-7, the V gene TRBV30; 8 bases line up with TRBD1. Germline V CDR1 and CDR2: GTSNPN, SVGIG (reference sequence). The CDR3 is made up of 15 amino acids. After removal of 1 base from V and 0 bases from J, the junction contained 5 bases not matched to a gene.

This chain uses TRBV12-3 or TRBV12-4 with TRBJ1-4; 8 positions agree with TRBD1. V shed 5 bases and J 1 base; nucleotides not matched to a gene: 6. There are 16 residues in the CDR3. CDR3 residues: CASSRQGTETNEKLFF. CDR3 nucleotide sequence: TGTGCCAGCAGTCGACAGGGGACGGAAACTAATGAAAAACTGTTTTTT.

The sample holds many counts of this clone. The same CDR3 also results from other DNA sequences found in this sample. The chain joins TRBV5-1 to TRBJ2-7, with TRBD1 identical over 8 bases. This CDR3 has 14 amino acids. Trimming cost V 10 bases and J 2 bases; bases outside gene matches: 11. Germline CDR1 is SGHRS and CDR2 is YFSETQ. This CDR3 reads CAYTPGQATYEQYF. CDR3 sequence (DNA): TGCGCCTACACTCCGGGACAGGCAACCTACGAGCAGTACTTC.

This clone occurred many times. The rearrangement joins TRBV5-1 to TRBJ2-1; TRBD1 is a possible D gene (7 bases). CDR3 size: 15 residues. Per germline, CDR1 SGHRS and CDR2 YFSETQ. Trimming shortened V by 3 bases and J by 6 bases, and 16 bases separated the two germline ends. The CDR3 region has the DNA TGCGCCAGCAGCTCGGGACTCCAGGGGGGCAATGAGCAGTTCTTC. Its protein product is CASSSGLQGGNEQFF.

This clone showed up many times. The chain uses TRBV30 and TRBJ2-7; 8 bases align to TRBD1. The CDR3 spans 13 residues. The V segment lost 6 bases and the J segment 1 base; nucleotides outside the gene matches: 5. From germline, CDR1 is GTSNPN and CDR2 SVGIG (reference sequence). The CDR3 bases are TGTGCCTGTATCACAGGGGGATCCTACGAGCAGTACTTC. Translation gives CACITGGSYEQYF.

This clone was seen repeatedly, ten times or more. This rearrangement joins TRBV7-9 to TRBJ1-5, with TRBD1 matching 7 bases. V lost 0 bases to trimming and J lost 4 bases; unmatched junction nucleotides: 3. This CDR3 is 15 amino acids long. The V gene's germline CDR1 is SEHNR and CDR2 FQNEAQ (reference sequence). The CDR3: CASSLAQGENQPQHF. The CDR3, as DNA: TGTGCCAGCAGCTTAGCGCAGGGGGAAAATCAGCCCCAGCATTTT.

This clone was counted only a few times. The gene calls are TRBV12-3 or TRBV12-4 and TRBJ1-2, with TRBD1 matching over 9 bases. CDR3 size: 15 residues. The trim removed 5 bases at V and 11 bases at J, leaving 15 bases unmatched. Here the CDR3 reads CASSDSSDRGRVYTF. The CDR3 nucleotides are TGTGCCAGCAGTGACTCTTCGGACAGGGGACGTGTTTACACCTTC.

Comments on this clone: At one end, the junction sequence differs from germline, possibly due to a read error. The chain has TRBV24-1 and TRBJ2-6; possibly TRBD1 for D (5 bases). CDR1 is KGHDR, CDR2 SFDVKD, per germline. CDR3 length: 18 amino acids. The CDR3 bases are TGTGCCACCAGTGAAACCCCAGGGCAAGGCTATGGGGCAAACGTCCTGACTTTC. Translating it yields CATSETPGQGYGANVLTF.

This clone was counted between two and nine times. Being one base from a much bigger clone, this may be a read error. The sample contains more than one DNA sequence encoding this CDR3. The rearrangement joins TRBV10-1 to TRBJ2-3, with D perhaps matching TRBD1 (5 bases). Germline V lookup: CDR1 WNHNN, CDR2 SYGVQD (reference sequence). The CDR3 is 18 amino acids. V lost 4 bases, J lost 0 bases, and 20 bases lay in between. The CDR3 nucleotides are TGCGCCAGCAGTGGACCCCCATCAGGGCACCTTAGCACAGATACGCAGTATTTT. Its protein is CASSGPPSGHLSTDTQYF.

This clone was detected a few times. Germline is not matched at one junction end, which may reflect a read error. The rearrangement joins TRBV6-1 to TRBJ2-7, with a possible D match to TRBD2 (5 bases). This CDR3 comprises 15 residues. Per the germline V gene, CDR1 is MNHNS and CDR2 is SASEGT. The CDR3 DNA is TGTGCCATCACGTGGCTCGCGGAGGAAGGCTACGATCAGTACTTC. Protein: CAITWLAEEGYDQYF.

The gene calls are TRBV20-1 and TRBJ2-5; TRBD1 matches at 8 bases. Germline V gene sequence: CDR1 DFQATT, CDR2 SNEGSKA (reference sequence). Trimming removed 5 bases from V and 3 bases from J; junction bases left unmatched: 5. The CDR3 consists of 13 residues. The CDR3 region has the DNA TGCAGTGCTTATAAGACAGGGGAAGAGACCCAGTACTTC. It codes for CSAYKTGEETQYF.

This chain joins TRBV19 and TRBJ2-3, with D maybe TRBD1 (7 bases). The germline V gene has CDR1 LNHDA and CDR2 SQIVND (reference sequence). V gave up 5 bases and J gave up 0 bases, with 12 bases separating them. The CDR3 runs to 15 residues. In nucleotides, the CDR3 is TGTGCCAGTAGTGGGGGGACAGCTAGCACAGATACGCAGTATTTT. It translates to CASSGGTASTDTQYF.

This clone was picked up many times. The chain has TRBV20-1 and TRBJ2-5, with D hard to call. This CDR3 has 13 residues. Trimming stripped 1 base from V and 9 bases from J, with 15 bases between. Germline V gene data show CDR1 as DFQATT and CDR2 as SNEGSKA (reference sequence). CDR3 sequence reads: CSARADSPGAQYF. The CDR3 DNA reads as TGCAGTGCTAGAGCTGATTCACCTGGGGCCCAGTACTTC.

By sample share, this clone is medium-sized (0.01 to 0.1%). This sequence joins TRBV6-2 or TRBV6-3 and TRBJ2-5; D call uncertain. With 1 base removed from V and 5 bases from J, the gap between germline ends came to 8 bases. There are 13 residues in the CDR3. Germline V CDR1 and CDR2: MNHEY, SVGEGT. CDR3 DNA: TGTGCCAGCAGTTACTTTCAGGTGGAGACCCAGTACTTC. This translates into CASSYFQVETQYF.

There are many counts of this clone. The V and J genes are TRBV7-3 and TRBJ2-5, with 9 nucleotides matching TRBD2. The CDR3 covers 15 residues. The germline V gene encodes CDR1 SGHTA and CDR2 FQGTGA. The junction had 9 bases not matched to a gene; V was cut back by 5 bases and J by 5 bases. This CDR3 is CASSPSGGRMETQYF. In nucleotides, the CDR3 is TGTGCCAGCAGCCCCAGCGGGGGGAGGATGGAGACCCAGTACTTC.

This clone was seen at least ten times. The rearrangement joins TRBV6-1 to TRBJ2-2; D might be TRBD1 or TRBD2, each matching 5 bases. This CDR3 has 16 amino acids. Trimming left V 6 bases short and J 1 base short, with 15 bases between. In germline, CDR1 is MNHNS, CDR2 SASEGT. Here the CDR3 DNA reads TGTGCCAGCAGGATCAGAGGGGCCTTGAACACCGGGGAGCTGTTTTTT. This sequence encodes CASRIRGALNTGELFF.

The CDR3 loop is CASSLLKSYEQYF. The CDR3 DNA reads TGTGCCAGCAGTTTGTTAAAATCATACGAGCAGTACTTC. The chain combines TRBV27 with TRBJ2-7; D gene unclear. Per germline, CDR1 MNHEY and CDR2 SMNVEV (reference sequence). The ends were cut back, 3 bases at V and 4 bases at J, with 10 bases in the middle. This CDR3 has 13 amino acids.

This clone was observed a single time. The chain joins TRBV7-8 to TRBJ2-7; D is possibly TRBD1 (5 bases). This CDR3 has 17 amino acids. With 5 bases removed from V and 1 base from J, the gap between germline ends came to 21 bases. The germline V gene encodes CDR1 SGHVS and CDR2 FQNEAQ. DNA of the CDR3: TGTGCCAGCAGCCTACATAGGGCGGACAACCCTTCCTACGAGCAGTACTTC. Translating it yields CASSLHRADNPSYEQYF.

With respect to this clone: A single base separates this from a much larger clone, so it may be a read error. V and J are TRBV3-1 and TRBJ2-4, with 10 positions matching TRBD2. J gave up 0 bases and V 1 base, and 6 bases lay outside the gene matches. Germline-derived CDR1 and CDR2 are LGHDT and YNNKEL (reference sequence). This CDR3 is 18 amino acids long. The CDR3 bases are TGTGCCAGCAGCCAAGTGGATAGCGGGGGGCTAGCCAAAAACATTCAGTACTTC. This sequence encodes CASSQVDSGGLAKNIQYF.

The V call is TRBV7-2, the J call TRBJ2-7; possibly TRBD1 for D (5 bases). CDR3 length equals 14 residues. Germline V gene sequence: CDR1 SGHTA, CDR2 FQGNSA. Trimming stripped 7 bases from V and 2 bases from J, with 15 bases between. CDR3 DNA sequence: TGTGCCAGCATCCCTACAGTGGGGCCCTACGAGCAGTACTTC. Translated, it gives CASIPTVGPYEQYF.

This clone was counted many times. The chain uses TRBV20-1 and TRBJ2-7; D is unresolved. V gave up 5 bases and J gave up 3 bases, with 14 bases separating them. Germline lookup yields CDR1 DFQATT and CDR2 SNEGSKA (reference sequence). This CDR3 contains 13 residues. CDR3 amino acids: CSAPNPGSYEQYF. CDR3 sequence (DNA): TGCAGTGCTCCAAACCCCGGCAGCTACGAGCAGTACTTC.

This clone was detected ten times or more. The CDR3 is CSARHTGISQPQHF. Written as DNA, the CDR3 is TGCAGTGCTAGACACACAGGGATCTCTCAGCCCCAGCATTTT. This sequence joins TRBV20-1 and TRBJ1-5; perhaps TRBD1 as D (6 bases). V lost 2 bases and J lost 6, with 14 bases in between. CDR3 length equals 14 residues. CDR1 and CDR2 (germline): DFQATT, SNEGSKA (reference sequence).

This clone was counted a few times. The chain couples TRBV20-1 to TRBJ2-3; a weak D match, TRBD2 (6 bases). The CDR3 consists of 10 residues. The germline V gene encodes CDR1 DFQATT and CDR2 SNEGSKA (reference sequence). Trimming removed 5 bases at V and 15 bases at J, with 15 bases between. The CDR3 reads CSAGTGRHYF. DNA for the CDR3: TGCAGTGCTGGGACTGGGAGGCATTATTTT.

This clone was detected many times. The CDR3 is CASSTTYEQYF. The CDR3 nucleotides are TGTGCCAGCTCTACCACCTACGAGCAGTACTTC. V gene TRBV28 combines with J gene TRBJ2-7; D gene unclear. The CDR3 is 11 amino acids. Trimming took 8 bases from V and 2 from J, leaving 7 bases between them. The V gene's germline CDR1 is MDHEN and CDR2 SYDVKM. The full variable domain, rest sourced from reference TRBV28 and TRBJ2-7, is DVKVTQSSRYLVKRTGEKVFLECVQDMDHENMFWYRQDPGLGLRLIYFSYDVKMKEKGDIPEGYSVSREKKERFSLILESASTNQTSMYLCASSTTYEQYFGPGTRLTVT.

This clone was seen at least ten times. This sample includes further DNA sequences coding for the same CDR3. The chain employs TRBV28 and TRBJ2-6; D assignment may be TRBD1 or TRBD2 (5 bases each). The V gene lost 8 bases and the J gene lost 2 bases, with 16 bases spanning the gap. The germline gives CDR1 MDHEN, CDR2 SYDVKM. This CDR3 is 16 amino acids long. DNA of the CDR3: TGTGCCAGCGTGGGGCAAAGAGGGGCTGGGGCCAACGTCCTGACTTTC. It translates to CASVGQRGAGANVLTF.

In this sample, this clone turned up many times. The rearrangement links TRBV20-1 to TRBJ1-3; D gene unclear. Germline CDR1 is DFQATT and CDR2 is SNEGSKA (reference sequence). The CDR3 extends over 12 amino acids. V dropped 5 bases and J dropped 4 bases, with 9 bases sitting between them. The DNA for the CDR3 is TGCAGTGCTCTCTATGGCGGAAACACCATATATTTT. It yields the protein CSALYGGNTIYF.